This TCR beta chain originates from a study of cytomegalovirus exposure and HLA in healthy donors (dated by TCRdb to between 2016 and 2019). Describing the broader study: An earlier analysis of about 530 of the donors reported 250 to 300 Gb of sequence data and 95 million to 140 million unique TCR beta sequences obtained from about 180 million T cells. Approximately 310 gigabases of sequencing data and approximately 85 million unique TCR sequences were included in an early release covering about 700 HLA-typed donors. Of the 300 to 500 genotyped donors, more than 75% were placed in the genetic ancestry cluster associated with self-reported Caucasian donors. The study aimed to test whether cataloging public T cell receptors could reveal signatures of past pathogen exposure. The T cell repertoires of under 700 subjects were profiled by immunosequencing and related to cytomegalovirus serostatus. A separate validation cohort of roughly 130 different subjects was used in addition to the approximately 670-subject first cohort. To predict cytomegalovirus infection status, the study brought together high-throughput TCR immunosequencing, statistical association of individual TCRs with disease status, and machine learning. To study patterns of TCR occurrence, a later analysis re-analyzed previously published TCR beta repertoires from around 670 donors and added high-resolution HLA genotyping. The later analysis used no new phenotypic data to find candidate immune exposures, relying instead on TCR beta sequences and their occurrence across donors. An earlier analysis of nearly 600 of the donors applied high-throughput TCR beta sequencing to assess whether each TCR beta V gene segment acted as functional or pseudogenic. Donor age, sex, ethnicity and CMV serostatus were compiled together with the repertoire data. A later genetic analysis took genome-wide SNP genotypes for about three fifths of the 666 donors and used that subset as a discovery cohort. All discovery cohort repertoires had been generated on a single sequencing platform. HLA typing included class I and class II loci at four-digit resolution. Typing coverage varied by locus: roughly 620-630 donors for A, B, C, DRB1 and DQB1; under 550 for DQA1; 606 for DPA1; approximately 490 for DPB1. Several DR-DQ haplotypes were handled as single units for association and clustering because linkage in the cohort was strong. Among about 410 genotyped donors of the cohort, an average of approximately 240,000 unique TCR beta nucleotide sequences was sequenced per donor, of which roughly 17% were non-productive. What the work shows at the level of the full study, not this receptor alone: A further reported finding was that TCR beta sequences accurately predicted the HLA-A and HLA-B alleles for most subjects in the first cohort. At a false discovery rate of 0.05, a later analysis linked 16,000 or so TCR beta sequences to specific HLA alleles. It was suggested by the authors that the approach could potentially be generalized to other disease states and immunological phenotypes. The classifier was reported to diagnose cytomegalovirus status with high specificity and sensitivity in both the original and validation cohorts. Because HLA typing was missing for some donors at each locus, association tests included only the typed subset. The study listed 164 TCR beta chains as associated with cytomegalovirus. Some IMGT-functional V segments, including TRBV6-2 and TRBV6-3, could not be told apart with the 87-base-pair reads, so those segments were excluded. A later analysis found that HLA-associated TCR beta chains were more clonally expanded and had lower generation probabilities than equally common non-associated chains. The sequencing pipeline was judged likely to have produced a cluster of highly shared sequence variants as a technical artifact. Compared with the roughly 670-donor mean, donors in an Asian-associated ancestry cluster had fewer N-insertions in productive TCRs, according to a later genetic analysis. The only immune exposure information available for the cohort was CMV serostatus. According to a later analysis, TCR association rates differed among HLA loci, with DRB1 alleles showing the most associated TCRs and HLA-C alleles showing the fewest. In an earlier analysis of 587 of the donors, most TCR beta V segments were observed in productive rearrangements about 90% or about 30% of the time, broadly matching IMGT annotations. A later analysis reported that several top co-occurrence clusters appeared linked to parvovirus B19, influenza, CMV and Epstein-Barr virus. This cohort had only TCR beta chains sequenced, and the lack of alpha or paired-chain data limited which features could be detected. Correlated functional status among segregating V segments might reflect linkage disequilibrium, but an unknown experimental factor could not be ruled out. A later analysis found that most CMV-associated TCR beta chains appeared HLA-restricted, with HLA associations seemingly driven largely by CMV exposure. A few of the identified cytomegalovirus-associated TCR beta chains were confirmed in vitro to be specific for cytomegalovirus antigens. A later genetic analysis associated a missense DCLRE1C variant with V-gene and J-gene trimming of TCR beta chains, and an independent cohort replicated the association. When HLA alleles, especially DR and DQ, strongly co-occurred, TCR associations were difficult to assign to individual alleles. Because counts were too low, roughly 18 rarely observed V segments, including chromosome 9 orphons, were left out of the earlier analysis of a few hundred of the donors. The presence/absence analyses assumed that sequencing depth was roughly uniform across donors, and that assumption may not be true. Most TCR sequences were observed very rarely across donors, whereas some public TCRs were present in many individuals.

The cohort consisted of 600 to 750 healthy bone marrow donors. Cohort members were all nominally healthy when sampled, although unrecorded immune exposures were likely present. The donor tested CMV seronegative, placing the donor among the 350 or so seronegative members of the cohort. Every donor gave a peripheral blood sample, and the peripheral blood mononuclear cells from that sample were used for TCR beta sequencing. Genomic DNA extraction from the blood cell samples was performed with the Qiagen DNeasy Blood Extraction Kit. Comments on this clone: What this receptor recognizes is not known. No clone much larger than this one lies a single base away; base qualities are absent.

Library construction relied on the immunoSEQ multiplex PCR assay. The multiplex PCR relied on a mix of 60 forward primers for TCR Vbeta segments and 13 reverse primers for TCR Jbeta segments. The CDR3 region of rearranged TCR beta genes was amplified from genomic DNA by a multiplex PCR assay. The amplified TCR beta libraries were sequenced on the Illumina HiSeq System as 87-base-pair reads. The authors' analysis ran thus. Across the 500 to 850 repertoires, a later analysis counted approximately 83 million unique TCR beta chains, approximately 12 million of which were shared by at least two donors. Raw reads were error-corrected and collapsed into unique sequences with a nearest-neighbor algorithm that merged closely related sequences to remove PCR and sequencing errors. Alignment of CDR3 sequences to IMGT reference sequences was used to assign V, D and J gene segments. Each retained sequence needed at least a six-nucleotide match to both a V gene segment and a J gene segment. Rearrangements were called productive when the CDR3 lacked stop codons and stayed in frame with V and J; all others were non-productive. Following IMGT convention, CDR3 was defined as the stretch from the second conserved V-encoded cysteine to the conserved J-encoded phenylalanine. The earlier analysis of approximately 500 of the donors excluded sequences that lacked an unambiguous match to a single V gene segment. An earlier analysis of some 500 of the donors classified V segments as functional when productive rearrangements were above 56.7% and as segregating when the standard deviation between donors was above 5%. A statistical classification framework was built for diagnosing cytomegalovirus status from the catalog of TCR beta chain sequences. In a later analysis, V and J genes were assigned by comparing TCR nucleotide sequences against IMGT/GENE-DB human TR gene sequences. Using the TCRdist pipeline, a later analysis assigned CDR3 sequences along with most-parsimonious VDJ recombination scenarios. In a later analysis, each TCR beta chain was defined by its CDR3 amino acid sequence together with its V-gene family, and reads lacking a unique V-gene family were excluded. In a later analysis, around 650 highly shared, low-generation-probability nucleotide sequences were removed to address suspected cross-contamination and a sequencing artifact. For each public chain, a later analysis derived a clonal expansion index from normalized ranks of inferred template counts within each repertoire. In a later analysis, generation probabilities were computed with a VDJ recombination model fitted to out-of-frame rearrangements, and the resulting probabilities were checked against IGoR. A later analysis scored TCR-TCR, TCR-HLA and TCR-CMV co-occurrence with hypergeometric tests, applying a repertoire-size bias correction to TCR pairs. To estimate false discovery rates, a later analysis permuted the HLA or CMV assignments 20 times. In a later analysis, co-occurring TCRs were grouped using DBSCAN, with TCRdist sequence similarity added in when clustering inside HLA-allele-positive subsets. Co-occurrence clustering excluded repertoires with fewer than 30,000 or more than 120,000 public chains, plus five with anomalous nucleotide sharing. Entries here come from immuneACCESS through TCRdb and include only in-frame sequences with V and J called. Some clones fail to appear in such tables; in the studies checked, an unresolved V gene covers under half of the shortfall, and the cause of the remainder is unknown. V and J calls and clone size are as listed in that table; D and trimming were resolved from the DNA. For this sample the table gives 19,000 or so clones, of which approximately 70% were detected only once. The ten top clones hold roughly 3.7% of the sample.

There are 15 amino acids in the CDR3, from cysteine to phenylalanine inclusive. The retained sequence is limited to the CDR3, 45 bases, with the frame set at the first base. CDR1 and CDR2, looked up from the germline V gene, are SNHLY and FYNNEI. Trimming removed 8 bases from V and 4 bases from J; the gene matches leave 13 bases unexplained. This receptor was identified in a man aged 18 to 30 in good health and CMV-seronegative. The V and J genes are TRBV2 and TRBJ1-2; TRBD1 aligns with 7 central bases. Sequencing was performed on PBMCs. CDR3 loop: CASAPGTVVFYGYTF. In nucleotide form, the sequence is TGTGCCAGCGCCCCTGGGACAGTCGTTTTCTATGGCTACACCTTC.